A single sample is the source of the 25 T cell receptor beta chains below, sequenced in a study of yellow fever vaccine responses in identical twins. One entry per CDR3 protein, called by TCRdb with MiXCR from the RT-PCR reads. Of 9,500 to 13,000 distinct CDR3 sequences listed, 75% to 90% were seen once; the top ten hold approximately 2%. The sequencing here drew on T cells from blood (PBMCs), unsorted or a sorted subset (not recorded which), taken before or after yellow fever vaccination (not recorded which). The receptors here all came from a woman aged 18 to 35 who received the yellow fever vaccine.

The chain combines TRBV12-3 or TRBV12-4 with TRBJ2-2; 7 positions agree with TRBD1. Trimming removed 6 bases from V and 6 bases from J; junction bases left unmatched: 10. The CDR3 is made up of 15 amino acids. This CDR3 is CASRYRTGSSGELFF. CDR3 nucleotides: TGTGCCAGCAGATACCGGACAGGTTCTTCCGGGGAGCTGTTTTTT.

This chain links TRBV20-1 with TRBJ2-1; D remains ambiguous. Trimming removed 6 bases from V and 7 bases from J, with 16 bases in between. This CDR3 spans 13 amino acids. CDR1 and CDR2 (germline): DFQATT, SNEGSKA (reference sequence). CDR3 bases: TGCAGTGCGCCACCGGCCCCTAATAATGAGCAGTTCTTC. Its protein product is CSAPPAPNNEQFF.

As to this clonotype: One end of the junction fails to match germline, which may point to a read error. The chain couples TRBV5-5 to TRBJ2-2; 7 bases align to TRBD2. This CDR3 contains 15 residues. The germline V gene has CDR1 SGHKS and CDR2 YYEKEE (reference sequence). In DNA, the CDR3 is TGTGCCAGCAGCGGGTTGGCGGCGGGGGAGCGGGACCTGTTTTTT. Translating it yields CASSGLAAGERDLFF.

The chain is built from TRBV27 and TRBJ2-1; no clear D. Trimming removed 10 bases from V and 9 bases from J, with 22 bases in between. Per germline, CDR1 MNHEY and CDR2 SMNVEV (reference sequence). The CDR3 is 14 amino acids. CDR3 DNA sequence: TGTGCCACCCTGCCCGGCAGATCCTCGGGTGAGCAGTTCTTC. It yields the protein CATLPGRSSGEQFF.

The rearrangement joins TRBV13 to TRBJ2-4, with 9 bases identical to TRBD1. The CDR3 consists of 15 residues. V was clipped by 6 bases and J by 1 base; unmatched bases: 4. Germline CDR1 and CDR2: PRHDT and FYEKMQ (reference sequence). CDR3 in amino acids: CASRVQGAAKNIQYF. CDR3 sequence (DNA): TGTGCCAGCAGAGTACAGGGGGCTGCCAAAAACATTCAGTACTTC. The full variable domain, with the rest looked up from reference TRBV13 and TRBJ2-4, is AAGVIQSPRHLIKEKRETATLKCYPIPRHDTVYWYQQGPGQDPQFLISFYEKMQSDKGSIPDRFSAQQFSDYHSELNMSSLELGDSALYFCASRVQGAAKNIQYFGAGTRLSVL.

The chain is built from TRBV10-3 and TRBJ1-1, with a weak D call TRBD1 (5 bases). V dropped 4 bases and J dropped 3 bases, with 6 bases sitting between them. Looked up from germline, CDR1 is ENHRY and CDR2 is SYGVKD. The CDR3 has 12 residues. CDR3 in amino acids: CAISGGDTEAFF. The CDR3 DNA is TGTGCCATCAGTGGGGGGGACACTGAAGCTTTCTTT.

This chain joins TRBV11-1 and TRBJ2-5; 7 positions match TRBD1. Trimming took 6 bases from V and 8 from J; bases not matched to a gene: 15. Germline V gene sequence: CDR1 SGHAT, CDR2 FQDESV (reference sequence). The CDR3 loop spans 15 amino acids. The CDR3: CASSVLGAGGLTQYF. CDR3 DNA sequence: TGTGCCAGCAGTGTGCTCGGGGCAGGGGGATTAACCCAGTACTTC.

This rearrangement joins TRBV19 to TRBJ1-5; possibly TRBD1 for D (5 bases). Germline-derived CDR1 and CDR2 are LNHDA and SQIVND (reference sequence). CDR3 size: 13 residues. Trimming took 5 bases from V and 3 from J, leaving 8 bases between them. CDR3: CASSGTINQPQHF. The CDR3 DNA reads TGTGCCAGTAGTGGGACGATCAATCAGCCCCAGCATTTT.

The CDR3 loop is CASSLGDPGYEQYF. The CDR3 DNA sequence: TGTGCCAGCAGCTTAGGTGACCCCGGCTACGAGCAGTACTTC. V usage is TRBV11-1 and J usage is TRBJ2-7; D is unclear. The CDR3 extends over 14 amino acids. Germline V gene lookup returns CDR1 SGHAT and CDR2 FQDESV (reference sequence). V shed 1 base and J shed 3 bases, with 10 bases lying between them.

The CDR3 loop is CASGGEGAYEQYF. CDR3 nucleotides: TGTGCCAGTGGGGGAGAGGGGGCCTACGAGCAGTACTTC. The rearrangement uses TRBV2 and TRBJ2-7; perhaps TRBD1 as D (6 bases). This CDR3 is 13 amino acids long. Trimming took off 9 bases at V and 2 bases at J, with 14 bases between the two ends. Germline V lookup: CDR1 SNHLY, CDR2 FYNNEI.

This clonotype has just one count. The V and J genes are TRBV10-3 and TRBJ1-2; TRBD1 agrees at 8 bases. This CDR3 contains 12 residues. Germline CDR1 ENHRY, CDR2 SYGVKD. V lost 5 bases, J lost 8 bases, and 4 bases stayed unmatched. The CDR3 bases are TGTGCCATCAGTCGGACAGGGCGCGGCTACACCTTC. Translating it yields CAISRTGRGYTF.

This chain uses TRBV28 with TRBJ2-2, with D uncertain. This CDR3 has 12 residues. The V end lost 1 base, the J end lost 6 bases, and 3 bases lay between the germline ends. CDR1 is MDHEN, CDR2 SYDVKM, per germline. The CDR3 sequence: CASSLSPGELFF. In nucleotides, the CDR3 is TGTGCCAGCAGTTTATCGCCCGGGGAGCTGTTTTTT.

The V and J genes are TRBV12-3 or TRBV12-4 and TRBJ2-1, with D unresolved. The CDR3 spans 14 residues. V shed 6 bases and J shed 7 bases, with 16 bases lying between them. The CDR3 spells CASSRLNVWNEQFF. CDR3 bases: TGTGCCAGCAGCCGGTTGAATGTTTGGAATGAGCAGTTCTTC.

As regards this clonotype: The junction differs from germline at one of its ends, possibly a read error. The chain has TRBV4-2 and TRBJ2-7; TRBD1 matches 9 bases. The CDR3 is 15 amino acids. Germline assignment: CDR1 LGHNA and CDR2 YNFKEQ. The CDR3 bases are TGTGCCAGCAGCAAAGACAGGACAGGGGACTACGAGCAGTACTTC. Its protein product is CASSKDRTGDYEQYF.

The chain is built from TRBV19 and TRBJ1-3; no firm D call. V was clipped by 9 bases and J by 0 bases, with 12 bases between them. Germline loops: CDR1 LNHDA, CDR2 SQIVND (reference sequence). This CDR3 spans 14 amino acids. CDR3 protein: CASVTSDSGNTIYF. The CDR3 region has the DNA TGTGCCAGCGTAACATCCGACTCTGGAAACACCATATATTTT.

This chain joins TRBV2 and TRBJ1-2; D uncertain. The CDR3 sequence is 16 residues long. V was clipped by 4 bases and J by 4 bases, with 19 bases between them. CDR1 is SNHLY, CDR2 FYNNEI, per germline. The CDR3 DNA sequence: TGTGCCAGCAGTGCCCCAACGCTATACCAAAGCTATGGCTACACCTTC. Amino acid sequence: CASSAPTLYQSYGYTF.

The chain links TRBV9 to TRBJ1-1; D possibly corresponds to TRBD1 (5 bases). V was shortened by 4 bases and J by 1 base, with 11 bases between the two germline ends. The CDR3 spans 14 residues. CDR1 SGDLS and CDR2 YYNGEE come from the germline V gene. CDR3 DNA: TGTGCCAGCAGCCCCCGGGACCCGAACACTGAAGCTTTCTTT. This translates into CASSPRDPNTEAFF.

V is TRBV7-3 and J is TRBJ2-5, with TRBD2 identical over 7 bases. The CDR3 runs 14 residues. Germline CDR1 reads SGHTA; CDR2 reads FQGTGA. V trimming: 5 bases; J trimming: 4 bases; junction bases outside the gene matches: 7. CDR3 sequence reads: CASSRGSKGETQYF. The DNA for the CDR3 is TGTGCCAGCAGCCGCGGGAGCAAGGGAGAGACCCAGTACTTC.

This chain uses TRBV11-3 with TRBJ2-1, with TRBD1 matching over 11 bases. This CDR3 has 17 residues. CDR1 SGHNT and CDR2 YENEEA come from the germline V gene. V trimming: 4 bases; J trimming: 3 bases; junction bases outside the gene matches: 8. This CDR3 is CASSSPIGTGGYNEQFF. Written as DNA, the CDR3 is TGTGCCAGCAGCTCACCAATCGGGACAGGGGGCTACAATGAGCAGTTCTTC.

V is TRBV20-1 and J is TRBJ2-1; TRBD2 aligns across 9 bases. With V trimmed by 6 bases and J by 10 bases, 10 bases remained unmatched. This CDR3 region has 13 residues. Per the germline V gene, CDR1 is DFQATT and CDR2 is SNEGSKA (reference sequence). This chain's CDR3 is CSAGLAGVQEQFF. CDR3 DNA: TGCAGTGCCGGGTTAGCGGGAGTCCAGGAGCAGTTCTTC.

This clonotype was counted a few times. The DNA of the CDR3 is TGTGCCAGCAGGATAGGGACAGGGAACACTGAAGCTTTCTTT. Its translation is CASRIGTGNTEAFF. This chain connects TRBV2 to TRBJ1-1, with 8 bases aligning to TRBD1. Trimming at V came to 6 bases and at J to 1 base, leaving 4 bases not matched to a gene. CDR1 and CDR2 (germline): SNHLY, FYNNEI. CDR3 length: 14 residues.

The chain carries TRBV7-9 and TRBJ1-5; D is unclear. V was pared by 7 bases and J by 5 bases, with 12 bases between. This CDR3 region has 13 residues. Germline V gene sequence: CDR1 SEHNR, CDR2 FQNEAQ (reference sequence). CDR3 bases: TGTGCCAGCACTCAAAACGCAGATCAGCCCCAGCATTTT. Translating it yields CASTQNADQPQHF.

V gene TRBV7-3 combines with J gene TRBJ2-3; D could derive from TRBD1 or TRBD2 (5 bases each). The CDR3 totals 14 residues. Per germline, CDR1 SGHTA and CDR2 FQGTGA. Deletions cut 5 bases from V and 4 bases from J, with 13 bases between. For the CDR3, the DNA is TGTGCCAGCAGCCCCGGTCGGGGCGCAGATACGCAGTATTTT. Translating gives CASSPGRGADTQYF.

The gene calls are TRBV2 and TRBJ2-1; the D call may be TRBD1 or TRBD2 (5 bases each). The CDR3 is 14 residues long. The V end lost 2 bases, the J end lost 7 bases, and 12 bases lay between the germline ends. Germline lookup yields CDR1 SNHLY and CDR2 FYNNEI. The CDR3 DNA reads TGTGCCAGCAGTGAATCACGGGGCGGGAATGAGCAGTTCTTC. Its protein product is CASSESRGGNEQFF.

This clonotype has a single count. The chain links TRBV5-4 to TRBJ1-2; no clear D. The germline gives CDR1 SGHNT, CDR2 YYREEE (reference sequence). V was clipped by 1 base and J by 0 bases, with 19 bases between them. This CDR3 has 18 amino acids. The CDR3 bases are TGTGCCAGCAGCTTGCGGGTTTCGGGCTCTGGATCTAACTATGGCTACACCTTC. Translated, it gives CASSLRVSGSGSNYGYTF.